This entry describes one TCR beta chain. The repertoire was sequenced with immunoSEQ multiplex PCR; TCRdb's copy has only in-frame clones and lacks some. The table records around 80,000 clones, around 94% of them present only once. The sample is drawn from a study of T cell changes during pregnancy in multiple sclerosis. This CDR3 spans 14 amino acids. Germline V gene data show CDR1 as KGHSH and CDR2 as LQKENI. The V and J ends lost 6 bases and 3 bases, in that order; junction bases with no gene match: 5. The sample in question was peripheral blood, obtained in the second trimester of pregnancy. The rearrangement uses TRBV18 and TRBJ1-1; 9 bases match TRBD1. This TCR came from a female donor in good health, enrolled as a control in a pregnancy study. CDR3 loop: CASSPGTGYTEAFF. The CDR3 DNA sequence: TGTGCCAGCTCCCCAGGGACAGGGTACACTGAAGCTTTCTTT.